The source of this T cell receptor (beta chain) is a study of response to subunit inactivated influenza vaccine. Germline CDR1 is SGHRS and CDR2 is YFSETQ. V lost 6 bases and J 2 bases, leaving 14 bases between the germline ends. The CDR3 extends over 14 amino acids. General study results and limits: That few new T cells are recruited by each seasonal influenza vaccination was the authors' suggestion.

This clonotype was recorded once. Antigen: not known. TCRdb redid the calling of the RT-PCR reads with MiXCR, one entry per CDR3 protein. The sample gives around 710,000 distinct CDR3 sequences, 14% of which show up once; 5.5% to 7% is in the top ten. This clonotype was sampled from a man aged 45-60 years who received an inactivated influenza vaccine. The chain employs TRBV5-1 and TRBJ2-5, with D perhaps TRBD2 (6 bases). The sample in question was PBMCs from blood, obtained approximately 15 days before vaccination. For the CDR3, the DNA is TGCGCCAGCAAAATCGGGGGACTTCAAGAGACCCAGTACTTC. The encoded protein is CASKIGGLQETQYF.